This T cell receptor (beta chain) comes out of a study of OX40 agonist ivuxolimab in advanced cancers. Study at large: Ivuxolimab, which is an agonistic anti-OX40 (CD134) antibody, was administered to the patients. Study-level findings and limits: Averaged across samples, CD8+ T cells carried more expanded clones than CD4+ did.

The germline CDR1 and CDR2 sequences are SGHVS and FNYEAQ. J lost 5 bases, V lost 6 bases, and 4 bases had no gene match. CDR3 length: 13 residues. Libraries were prepared by immunoSEQ multiplex PCR; TCRdb keeps only in-frame clonotypes and omits some of them. The table has over 85,000 clones, about 90% seen once. To note about this clone: Antigen: not known.

This TCR was sampled from an adult with an advanced solid tumor such as melanoma, head and neck, liver or kidney cancer. The sequencing used CD4+ or CD8+ T cells sorted from blood, collected in a trial of the OX40 agonist ivuxolimab. The chain couples TRBV7-6 to TRBJ2-7; TRBD1 agrees at 10 bases. The DNA of the CDR3 is TGTGCCAGCAGGGGGGACAGGGGCCACGAGCAGTACTTC. It translates to CASRGDRGHEQYF.